These 17 T cell receptor beta chains were sequenced from one sample in a study of Tregs in tolerant kidney transplant recipients. Related graft donors supplied nonmyeloablative bone marrow transplants, and mixed chimerism was transient. Clones were read by immunoSEQ multiplex PCR, and TCRdb kept only the in-frame ones, dropping some. This listing includes 25,000 to 35,000 clones. This specimen was CD4+ T cells from blood (PBMCs), taken 24 months after the transplant. These receptors all come from a human patient who received a combined kidney and bone marrow transplant. Some T cells may have come from the graft donor.

On this clone: The observed sequence ends 3 residues before the CDR3 terminus, with the missing tail filled in from the germline J gene. The chain couples TRBV18 to TRBJ1-5; D is uncertain. Germline values: CDR1 KGHSH, CDR2 LQKENI. V was cut by 2 bases and J by 2 bases, with 7 bases left in between. This CDR3 comprises 14 residues. The CDR3: CASSPTRGNQPQHF. The covered CDR3 bases are TGTGCCAGCTCACCAACAAGGGGCAATCAGCCC.

As for this clone: The read gets to within 3 residues of the CDR3 end, and the germline J gene fills in the rest. The rearrangement uses TRBV11-2 and TRBJ2-2, with 7 bases identical to TRBD1. Germline CDR1 is SGHAT and CDR2 is FQNNGV. With 7 bases clipped from V and 1 base from J, the junction kept 3 bases outside the gene matches. This CDR3 has 14 residues. The part of the CDR3 DNA that was read is TGTGCCAGCACCAGGACAGGGAACACCGGGGAG. This codes for CASTRTGNTGE. The full-length CDR3 reads as CASTRTGNTGELFF. Using reference TRBV11-2 and TRBJ2-2 for the parts outside the CDR3, the full variable domain is EAGVAQSPRYKIIEKRQSVAFWCNPISGHATLYWYQQILGQGPKLLIQFQNNGVVDDSQLPKDRFSAERLKGVDSTLKIQPAKLEDSAVYLCASTRTGNTGELFFGEGSRLTVL.

Notes on this clone: Sequencing ends 3 residues short of the CDR3 end; the germline J gene provides the rest. The chain recombines TRBV5-8 with TRBJ1-4, with D possibly being TRBD1 (6 bases). Trimming took 3 bases from V and 7 from J, leaving 13 bases between them. The CDR3 has 14 amino acids. Germline V gene data show CDR1 as SGHTS and CDR2 as YDEGEE. The sequenced part of the CDR3 DNA is TGTGCCAGCAGCTCCCCTCCAGGGGTTGAAAAA. Its translation: CASSSPPGVEK. In full, the CDR3 reads CASSSPPGVEKLFF.

Details on this clone: Sequencing ends 3 residues short of the CDR3 end; the germline J gene provides the rest. The chain combines TRBV5-1 with TRBJ2-3; no clear D gene. The V and J ends lost 0 bases and 5 bases respectively, with 10 bases between them. CDR1 and CDR2 from the germline V gene are SGHRS and YFSETQ. The CDR3 runs 14 residues. The CDR3 DNA, read in part, is TGCGCCAGCAGCTTGGGGTGGTCCGGAGATACG. It encodes CASSLGWSGDT. The whole CDR3 sequence is CASSLGWSGDTQYF.

As concerns this clone: The CDR3 extends 3 residues past the end of the read, so its final part is completed from the germline J gene. The V and J genes are TRBV20-1 and TRBJ2-2, with 8 positions matching TRBD1. Losses at the gene ends were 5 bases for V and 5 bases for J; bases not matched to a gene: 1. The CDR3 contains 12 residues. Germline V gene lookup returns CDR1 DFQATT and CDR2 SNEGSKA (reference sequence). The CDR3 is CSADRGTGELFF. The part of the CDR3 DNA that was read is TGCAGTGCTGACAGGGGAACCGGGGAG.

As concerns this clone: The read is 3 residues too short to cover the CDR3 end, so that end is filled in from the germline J gene. This chain connects TRBV5-1 to TRBJ2-2; TRBD1 matches 7 bases. With 5 bases clipped from V and 4 bases from J, the junction kept 8 bases outside the gene matches. The V gene's germline CDR1 is SGHRS and CDR2 YFSETQ. This CDR3 contains 15 residues. Here the CDR3 reads CASRSTGFGTGELFF. CDR3 DNA, as far as it was read: TGCGCCAGCAGATCGACAGGGTTTGGCACCGGGGAG.

For this clone: Read data end 3 residues before the CDR3 end; the end is taken from the germline J gene. This sequence joins TRBV6-1 and TRBJ2-3; 9 bases agree with TRBD2. The CDR3 is 16 residues long. The V segment lost 4 bases and the J segment 4 bases; nucleotides outside the gene matches: 9. Germline V gene sequence: CDR1 MNHNS, CDR2 SASEGT. The sequenced CDR3 bases are TGTGCCAGCAGTGTACTAGCGGGCCAAGTGGCAGATACG. It encodes CASSVLAGQVADT. The complete CDR3 protein is CASSVLAGQVADTQYF.

CDR3 bases read: TGCAGTGCTACGACAGAGGCCTACGAG. Its translation is CSATTEAYE. The full CDR3 protein reads CSATTEAYEQYF. The gene calls are TRBV20-1 and TRBJ2-7; a possible D gene is TRBD1 (5 bases). With the read ending 3 residues before the CDR3 end, the germline J gene is used to fill in that end. The CDR3 spans 12 residues. Trimming took 4 bases from V and 2 from J, leaving 9 bases between them. The germline V gene encodes CDR1 DFQATT and CDR2 SNEGSKA (reference sequence).

The CDR3 spells CSARDKGTGVSPLHF. The covered CDR3 bases are TGCAGTGCTAGAGATAAAGGGACAGGGGTTTCACCC. V gene TRBV20-1 combines with J gene TRBJ1-6; 10 bases match TRBD1. The read ends 3 residues early relative to the CDR3; the germline J gene fills the gap. The ends lost 0 bases at V and 9 bases at J; junction bases unmatched: 5. Germline lookup yields CDR1 DFQATT and CDR2 SNEGSKA (reference sequence). The CDR3 contains 15 residues.

Points on this clone: With the read ending 3 residues before the CDR3 end, the germline J gene is used to fill in that end. The gene calls are TRBV20-1 and TRBJ2-7; 12 bases align to TRBD2. V shed 1 base and J 2 bases; nucleotides not matched to a gene: 15. The CDR3 has 19 residues. The V gene's germline CDR1 is DFQATT and CDR2 SNEGSKA (reference sequence). CDR3 loop: CSARAGLAGTMTDPYEQYF. Incomplete CDR3 DNA: TGCAGTGCTAGAGCTGGACTAGCGGGGACAATGACCGACCCCTACGAG.

Of note for this clone: The read terminates 3 residues before the CDR3 end, so the remaining end is supplied by the germline J gene. This chain joins TRBV30 and TRBJ2-3, with 9 bases aligning to TRBD1. Germline lookup yields CDR1 GTSNPN and CDR2 SVGIG (reference sequence). The CDR3 spans 14 residues. V was clipped by 7 bases and J by 5 bases; unmatched bases: 10. The sequenced CDR3 bases are TGTGCCTTGGGACAGGGCCATAGCGGAGATACG. As protein: CALGQGHSGDT. The complete CDR3 protein is CALGQGHSGDTQYF.

On this clone: The CDR3 end falls 3 residues outside the read, so it is completed with the germline J gene. The rearrangement links TRBV5-1 to TRBJ2-1; TRBD2 might be the D (6 bases). Germline values: CDR1 SGHRS, CDR2 YFSETQ. The ends were cut back, 0 bases at V and 4 bases at J, with 14 bases in the middle. CDR3 length: 16 residues. This chain's CDR3 is CASSLDPRGSYNEQFF. Incomplete CDR3 DNA: TGCGCCAGCAGCTTGGACCCGCGGGGTTCTTACAATGAG. Filled out from reference TRBV5-1 and TRBJ2-1, the complete variable domain reads KAGVTQTPRYLIKTRGQQVTLSCSPISGHRSVSWYQQTPGQGLQFLFEYFSETQRNKGNFPGRFSGRQFSNSRSEMNVSTLELGDSALYLCASSLDPRGSYNEQFFGPGTRLTVL.

About this clone itself: The CDR3 end lies 3 residues beyond the end of the read and is filled in from the germline J gene. The rearrangement links TRBV20-1 to TRBJ1-4, with 9 nucleotides matching TRBD1. Germline V gene data show CDR1 as DFQATT and CDR2 as SNEGSKA (reference sequence). The CDR3 loop spans 13 amino acids. V lost 6 bases, J lost 7 bases, and 6 bases stayed unmatched. CDR3 DNA (partial): TGCAGTGCAGGACAGGGGCCGGGTGAAAAA. Protein sequence: CSAGQGPGEK. The entire CDR3 reads CSAGQGPGEKLFF.

Concerning this clone itself: Read data end 3 residues before the CDR3 end; the end is taken from the germline J gene. The chain employs TRBV12-5 and TRBJ2-2; 8 positions match TRBD1. Unmatched junction bases numbered 2, after V lost 4 bases and J lost 4 bases. Germline V CDR1 and CDR2: LGHNT, FRNRAP. The CDR3 extends over 14 amino acids. The CDR3 region is CASGSGQGTGELFF. The CDR3 DNA, read in part, is TGTGCTAGTGGTTCCGGACAGGGCACCGGGGAG.

On this clone: With the read ending 3 residues before the CDR3 end, the germline J gene is used to fill in that end. The V call is TRBV20-1, the J call TRBJ2-7; possibly TRBD1 for D (5 bases). The V gene lost 1 base and the J gene lost 0 bases, with 7 bases spanning the gap. From germline, CDR1 is DFQATT and CDR2 SNEGSKA (reference sequence). CDR3 size: 13 residues. This chain's CDR3 is CSARGRASYEQYF. The part of the CDR3 DNA that was read is TGCAGTGCTAGAGGCAGGGCCTCCTACGAG.

In regard to this clone: The read ends 3 residues before the CDR3 terminus; that terminus is restored from the germline J gene. J is TRBJ1-6 and V is TRBV20-1; the match to TRBD1 covers 10 bases. The CDR3 consists of 15 residues. V lost 5 bases and J lost 5; bases outside the gene matches: 6. Germline CDR1 DFQATT, CDR2 SNEGSKA (reference sequence). Here the CDR3 reads CSALTGGWDNSPLHF. Partial CDR3 DNA: TGCAGTGCTCTGACAGGGGGCTGGGATAATTCACCC.

As regards this clone: The CDR3 end lies 3 residues beyond the end of the read and is filled in from the germline J gene. J is TRBJ2-7 and V is TRBV18; a weak D match, TRBD1 (6 bases). V lost 5 bases to trimming and J lost 2 bases, with 16 bases between them. Germline V gene lookup returns CDR1 KGHSH and CDR2 LQKENI. The CDR3 loop spans 15 amino acids. The CDR3 sequence: CASSIKRTAAYEQYF. The sequenced CDR3 bases are TGTGCCAGCTCAATCAAACGGACAGCCGCCTACGAG. The full variable domain, completed using reference TRBV18 and TRBJ2-7, is NAGVMQNPRHLVRRRGQEARLRCSPMKGHSHVYWYRQLPEEGLKFMVYLQKENIIDESGMPKERFSAEFPKEGPSILRIQQVVRGDSAAYFCASSIKRTAAYEQYFGPGTRLTVT.